Described below is a single T cell receptor beta chain sequence and its context. The antigen is unknown. The CDR3 extends over 13 amino acids. The V end lost 8 bases, the J end lost 1 base, and 12 bases lay between the germline ends. Germline V CDR1 and CDR2: SNHLY, FYNNEI. This specimen belongs to a study of graft-versus-host responses after intestinal transplantation. Study context: Anti-thymocyte globulin served as induction for all recipients, who then took tacrolimus and steroids for three to four years.

Sequencing was performed with immunoSEQ multiplex PCR; in TCRdb, only in-frame clones are kept and a portion is missing. The repertoire has about 98,000 clones, roughly 82% of them found once; the top ten carry approximately 1.4%. Overall study results and limits: Allograft clonal ratios (graft-versus-host to host-versus-graft) were high in patients who had graft-donor T cell macrochimerism. Investigators detected GvH clones in recipient marrow, with some emerging earlier in ileum or blood. HvG clone declines early post-transplant were associated with peak circulating GvH levels.

The sequence came from a human patient who received an intestinal transplant, so some T cells may come from the graft donor. The sequences come from PBMCs, collected 255 days after intestinal transplant. The chain links TRBV2 to TRBJ2-7, with D maybe TRBD1 (5 bases). The CDR3 protein is CASSETVSYEQYF. CDR3 bases: TGTGCCAGCTCGGAGACAGTTTCCTACGAGCAGTACTTC.